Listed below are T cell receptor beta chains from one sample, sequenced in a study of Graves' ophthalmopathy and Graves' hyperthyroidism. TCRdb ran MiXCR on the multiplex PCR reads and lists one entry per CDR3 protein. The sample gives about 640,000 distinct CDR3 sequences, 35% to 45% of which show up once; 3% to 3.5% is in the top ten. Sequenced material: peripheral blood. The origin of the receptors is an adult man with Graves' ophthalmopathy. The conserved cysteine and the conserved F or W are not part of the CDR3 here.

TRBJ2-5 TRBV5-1 ASSLAGGLVQY
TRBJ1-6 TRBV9 ASSQESGTGGNSPLH
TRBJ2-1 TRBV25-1 ASGREGTYNEQF
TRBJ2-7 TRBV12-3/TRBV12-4 ASSHSLGYEQY
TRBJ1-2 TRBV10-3 ASSSPGTVHGHT
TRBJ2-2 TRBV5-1 ASSFPGDTGELF
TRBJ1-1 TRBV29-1 SSLRSGEATEAF
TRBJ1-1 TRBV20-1 SAAGANTEAF
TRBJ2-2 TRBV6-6 ASSSIVRMFGELF
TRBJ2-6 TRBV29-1 SVDGRTEA
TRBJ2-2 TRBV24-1 ATSDPGVGTGELF
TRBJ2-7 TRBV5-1 ASSLVAGASYEQY
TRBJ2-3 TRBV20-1 SAIPQGDTQY
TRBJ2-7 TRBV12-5 ASGSGDYEQY
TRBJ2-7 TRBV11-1 ASSFSGTVAYEQY
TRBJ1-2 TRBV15 ATSSLQANYGYT
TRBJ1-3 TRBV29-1 SAAVSGNTIY
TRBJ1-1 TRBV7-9 ASSLGSSGDTEAF
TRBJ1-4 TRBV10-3 ASSTLSGGGDEKLF
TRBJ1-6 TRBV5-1 ASSLASGHNSPLH
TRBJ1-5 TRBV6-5 ASSADRGNQPQH
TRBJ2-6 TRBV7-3 ATPRIGPSGANVLT
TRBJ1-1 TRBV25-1 ASSDRTGANTEAF
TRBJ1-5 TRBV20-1 SASEGTGGDGGNQPQH
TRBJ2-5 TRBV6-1 ASSEAQIQTQY
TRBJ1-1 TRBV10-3 AIRLSTENTEAF
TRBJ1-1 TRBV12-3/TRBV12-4 ASSSGARETEAF
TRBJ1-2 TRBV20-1 SARAADGYT
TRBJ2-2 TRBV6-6 ASSDRDSYTGELF
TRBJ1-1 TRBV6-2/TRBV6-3 ATGGDTEAF
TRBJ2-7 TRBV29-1 SVDGLGTKSYEQY
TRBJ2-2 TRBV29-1 SVGGTPGSGELF
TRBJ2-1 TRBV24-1 ATSDPKLAGGRQF
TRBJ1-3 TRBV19 ASSSAASGNTIY
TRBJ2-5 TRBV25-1 ASSSMATCGQETQY
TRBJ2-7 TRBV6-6 ATRGDSSYEQY
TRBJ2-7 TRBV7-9 ASSSTVSRRSSYEQY
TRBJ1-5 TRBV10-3 ASSEGGTGNQPQH
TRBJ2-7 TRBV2 ASSEGTGAYEQY
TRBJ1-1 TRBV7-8 ASSLVGLITEAF
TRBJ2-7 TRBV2 ASRDAVYEQY
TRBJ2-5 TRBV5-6 ASSLMFQETQY
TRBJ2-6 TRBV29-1 SVAFGANVLT
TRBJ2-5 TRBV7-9 ASSLLGETQY
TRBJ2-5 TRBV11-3 ASSLEQGLGTQY
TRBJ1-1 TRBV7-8 ASSYRWAQKAF
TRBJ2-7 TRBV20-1 SAQSSTPVAY
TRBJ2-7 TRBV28 ASSDSAGSREQY
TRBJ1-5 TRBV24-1 ATSDGADQPQH
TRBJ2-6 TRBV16 ASSQYGRGSGANVLT
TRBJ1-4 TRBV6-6 ASSDGTARQKLF
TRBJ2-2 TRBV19 ASSISDTGELF